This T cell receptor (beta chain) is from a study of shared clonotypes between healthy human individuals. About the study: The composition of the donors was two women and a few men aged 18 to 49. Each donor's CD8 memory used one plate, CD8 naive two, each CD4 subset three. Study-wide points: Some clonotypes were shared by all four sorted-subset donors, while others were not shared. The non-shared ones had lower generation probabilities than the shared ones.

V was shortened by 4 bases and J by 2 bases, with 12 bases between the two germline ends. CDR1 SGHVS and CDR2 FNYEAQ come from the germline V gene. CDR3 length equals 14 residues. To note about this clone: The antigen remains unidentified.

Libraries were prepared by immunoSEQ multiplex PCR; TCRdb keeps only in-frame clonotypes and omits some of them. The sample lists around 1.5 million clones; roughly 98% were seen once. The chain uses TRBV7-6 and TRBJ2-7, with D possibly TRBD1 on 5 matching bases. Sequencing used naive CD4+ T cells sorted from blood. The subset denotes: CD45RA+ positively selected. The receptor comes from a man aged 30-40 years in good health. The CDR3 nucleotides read TGTGCCAGCAGCTCCTCGACAGTTCCCTACGAGCAGTACTTC. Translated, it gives CASSSSTVPYEQYF.